These 13 T cell receptor beta chains were sequenced from one sample in a study of cytomegalovirus exposure and HLA in healthy donors. It was with 60 Vbeta and 13 Jbeta primers that the PCR ran. TCRdb's copy holds only in-frame clones and misses some; the assay was immunoSEQ multiplex PCR. Among under 150,000 clones, roughly 84% were seen once, and the ten largest hold roughly 1.7%. Sequencing input: PBMCs. The source of these receptors is a boy aged 5 to 17 in good health and CMV-seronegative.

The chain joins TRBV11-2 to TRBJ1-3, with 7 nucleotides matching TRBD1. Germline CDR1 SGHAT, CDR2 FQNNGV. This CDR3 is 18 amino acids long. The V segment lost 1 base and the J segment 0 bases; nucleotides outside the gene matches: 9. CDR3 bases: TGTGCCAGCAGCTTAGCGGGACAGCTATTGAGCTCTGGAAACACCATATATTTT. Residues: CASSLAGQLLSSGNTIYF. Full variable domain (outside the CDR3, taken from reference TRBV11-2 and TRBJ1-3): EAGVAQSPRYKIIEKRQSVAFWCNPISGHATLYWYQQILGQGPKLLIQFQNNGVVDDSQLPKDRFSAERLKGVDSTLKIQPAKLEDSAVYLCASSLAGQLLSSGNTIYFGEGSWLTVV.

This clone showed up just once. The J gene is TRBJ2-3, the V gene TRBV7-9, with a weak D call TRBD2 (6 bases). The CDR3 sequence is 17 residues long. With 1 base removed from V and 3 bases from J, the gap between germline ends came to 17 bases. Germline V gives CDR1 SEHNR, CDR2 FQNEAQ (reference sequence). CDR3 bases: TGTGCCAGCAGCTTAGGTGGGCGGGGACGGGGGACAGATACGCAGTATTTT. Protein: CASSLGGRGRGTDTQYF.

This clone is a singleton in its sample. J is TRBJ1-4 and V is TRBV20-1; no definite D call. Germline V gene lookup returns CDR1 DFQATT and CDR2 SNEGSKA (reference sequence). This CDR3 region has 10 residues. Trimming shortened V by 5 bases and J by 7 bases, and 5 bases separated the two germline ends. The DNA for the CDR3 is TGCAGTGCTCGTCTTGAAAAACTGTTTTTT. Residues: CSARLEKLFF.

In DNA, the CDR3 is TGTGCCAGCAGTCTCCGGGGGTATCAGCCCCAGCATTTT. This codes for CASSLRGYQPQHF. The chain recombines TRBV27 with TRBJ1-5; weak D call: TRBD1 (5 bases). This CDR3 comprises 13 residues. The germline CDR1 and CDR2 sequences are MNHEY and SMNVEV (reference sequence). Trimming removed 5 bases at V and 5 bases at J, with 10 bases between.

This chain connects TRBV5-4 to TRBJ2-7; D gene uncertain. CDR1 is SGHNT, CDR2 YYREEE, per germline (reference sequence). The CDR3 spans 14 residues. V was shortened by 1 base and J by 3 bases, with 11 bases between the two germline ends. The chain's CDR3 is CASSLQAGGYEQYF. CDR3 DNA sequence: TGTGCCAGCAGCTTGCAGGCAGGTGGCTACGAGCAGTACTTC.

V is TRBV6-1 and J is TRBJ2-3; 10 positions agree with TRBD2. The CDR3 is 18 residues long. Germline V gives CDR1 MNHNS, CDR2 SASEGT. Trimming at V came to 1 base and at J to 5 bases, leaving 12 bases not matched to a gene. The CDR3 nucleotides read TGTGCCAGCAGTGAAGTATCAAGCGGGGGGGCTTCGAGAGATACGCAGTATTTT. Its translation: CASSEVSSGGASRDTQYF.

This clone was observed a handful of times. The rearrangement uses TRBV5-1 and TRBJ2-7, with a weak D call TRBD2 (6 bases). Germline V CDR1 and CDR2: SGHRS, YFSETQ. The CDR3 has 13 amino acids. V dropped 0 bases and J dropped 3 bases, with 7 bases sitting between them. The CDR3 here is CASSLVGGYEQYF. In DNA, the CDR3 is TGCGCCAGCAGCTTGGTGGGGGGCTACGAGCAGTACTTC.

The chain couples TRBV27 to TRBJ2-1, with TRBD2 matching 10 bases. CDR1 and CDR2 (germline): MNHEY, SMNVEV (reference sequence). The CDR3 is 16 residues long. The J segment lost 4 bases and the V segment lost 6 bases, leaving 9 bases of the junction unmatched. This CDR3 is CASSIAGGYDYNEQFF. CDR3 bases: TGTGCCAGCAGCATAGCGGGGGGCTACGATTACAATGAGCAGTTCTTC.

This clone came up a few times. This chain connects TRBV18 to TRBJ1-2, with 9 bases lining up with TRBD1. V dropped 3 bases and J dropped 2; count of bases not matched to a gene: 4. This CDR3 spans 15 amino acids. Germline V CDR1 and CDR2: KGHSH, LQKENI. The chain's CDR3 is CASSPEGQGNYGYTF. CDR3 sequence (DNA): TGTGCCAGCTCACCCGAAGGACAGGGGAACTATGGCTACACCTTC.

This sequence joins TRBV2 and TRBJ1-2, with TRBD1 matching over 11 bases. CDR3 length: 14 amino acids. Germline V CDR1 and CDR2: SNHLY, FYNNEI. With V trimmed by 6 bases and J by 6 bases, 6 bases remained unmatched. The CDR3 DNA follows: TGTGCCAGCAGAGGCGGGACAGGGGGTAATGGCTACACCTTC. Protein sequence: CASRGGTGGNGYTF.

The V and J genes are TRBV5-1 and TRBJ2-7; 14 bases fit TRBD2. Germline V gene lookup returns CDR1 SGHRS and CDR2 YFSETQ. The CDR3 contains 16 residues. V lost 4 bases and J lost 1; bases outside the gene matches: 4. CDR3 bases: TGCGCCAGCAGCGCGGGACTAGCGGGAGATTCCTACGAGCAGTACTTC. It is translated as CASSAGLAGDSYEQYF.

This chain connects TRBV27 to TRBJ2-1, with TRBD2 matching over 13 bases. Trimming removed 4 bases from V and 7 bases from J; junction bases left unmatched: 4. Germline CDR1 reads MNHEY; CDR2 reads SMNVEV (reference sequence). The CDR3 covers 15 residues. The CDR3 here is CASSSTSGRFNEQFF. CDR3 bases: TGTGCCAGCAGTTCGACTAGCGGGAGGTTTAATGAGCAGTTCTTC.

This chain joins TRBV9 and TRBJ1-4, with 8 bases that match TRBD1. V lost 4 bases and J lost 8; bases outside the gene matches: 7. Germline CDR1 SGDLS, CDR2 YYNGEE. The CDR3 runs to 14 residues. The CDR3: CASSQQGVEEKLFF. CDR3 nucleotide sequence: TGTGCCAGCAGCCAACAGGGGGTAGAGGAAAAACTGTTTTTT.